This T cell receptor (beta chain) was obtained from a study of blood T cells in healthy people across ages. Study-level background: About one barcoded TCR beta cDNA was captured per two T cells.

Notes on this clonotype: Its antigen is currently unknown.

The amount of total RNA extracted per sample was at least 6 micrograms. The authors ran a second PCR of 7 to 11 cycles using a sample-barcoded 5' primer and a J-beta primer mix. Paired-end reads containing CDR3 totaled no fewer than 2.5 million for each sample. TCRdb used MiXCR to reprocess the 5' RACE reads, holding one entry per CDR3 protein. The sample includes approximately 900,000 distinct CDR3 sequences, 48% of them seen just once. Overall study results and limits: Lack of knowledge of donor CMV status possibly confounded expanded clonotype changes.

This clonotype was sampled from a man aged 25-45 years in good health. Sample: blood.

The CDR3 DNA sequence: TGCAGTGCTGGCTTTTTAGCCTACGAGCAGTACTTC. This sequence encodes CSAGFLAYEQYF. This sequence joins TRBV20-1 and TRBJ2-7; no definite D call. Germline CDR1 is DFQATT and CDR2 is SNEGSKA (reference sequence). CDR3 size: 12 residues. V lost 5 bases and J lost 2, with 10 bases in between.